The present T cell receptor (beta chain) was sequenced within a study of cytotoxic CD8 clonotypes in ibrutinib-treated CLL (dated by TCRdb to the early 2020s). Regarding the study in general: The cohort included roughly 15 treatment-naive and ten to twelve relapsed/refractory patients; 17 to 18 were IGHV unmutated. Samples at response were collected after a median of about 12 months of treatment, with a range of about 6 to 36 months. Partial responses were observed in some 24 patients and complete responses in 2; after a median follow-up of around 68 months, remission was maintained in roughly 14 patients and progression was observed in approximately twelve. Every sample from remission and from progressive disease was obtained while the patients were still on ibrutinib. An average of 255,043 productive templates and about 100,000 productive rearrangements was obtained per sample. Cryopreserved peripheral blood mononuclear cells were obtained prior to treatment, at the time of response, and at either disease progression or sustained remission. Longitudinal samples were obtainable from about 30% of the roughly 90 participants in the trial.

For TCR beta library preparation, around 1.8 micrograms of genomic DNA were extracted from the cryopreserved PBMCs. High-throughput TCR beta sequencing was performed on longitudinal blood samples from CLL patients receiving ibrutinib monotherapy. The patients were enrolled in a single-center, open-label phase 2 trial of ibrutinib monotherapy. The CDR3 numbers 13 residues from cysteine through phenylalanine. Only the CDR3 part of the read is kept: 39 bases, read in frame from the first base. The germline V end is reduced by 6 bases and the J end by 3 bases; junction bases left unmatched: 4. Reading the germline V gene (reference sequence) gives CDR1 LNHDA and CDR2 SQIVND. On a MiSeq, deep resolution sequencing aimed for a depth between 1 in 1 million and 1 in 200,000 T cells, with each clonotype covered around 9.2x on average. TCR beta libraries were generated with the immunoSEQ hsTCRB Kit. In the source study's methods: The data were analyzed with ImmunoSEQ Analyzer and ImmunoSEQ Data Assistant, and V, D and J gene assignments followed IMGT definitions. Clonality was computed as one minus normalized Shannon entropy of productive rearrangement frequencies, ranging from 0 to 1. Only overrepresented clonotypes making up at least 0.05% of the repertoire of each patient were included in the public clonotype analysis. Repertoires from 10 to 15 age-matched healthy donors in immuneACCESS were used as clonality controls. The clones in this table, taken by TCRdb from immuneACCESS, are in-frame only. Not every clone is retained; where verified, under half of the shortfall comes from an unresolved V gene, and the cause of the rest is unknown. The V and J calls and clone size are taken from that table; D and trimming were inferred from the DNA. Here the sample has 150,000 or so clones; around 80% occur a single time. The leading ten clones occupy roughly 7.6% of the sample.

Summary of the overall study and its limitations: At baseline, clonality was higher than in age-matched healthy donors and showed a strong correlation with circulating CD8+ T-cell counts. Public clonotypes were rare and either shrank or stayed stable during treatment, and the rise in clonality at ibrutinib response reflected expansion of private clonotypes. Clonality rose at ibrutinib response, remained stable during sustained remission, and dropped back toward baseline at progression. Lymph node repertoires were not examined, and the timing of sampling was not matched between patients in sustained remission and those whose disease progressed.

A remark on this clone: Which antigen it targets is not known. No base quality values were provided; no much bigger clone lies one nucleotide off.

Sequenced here: PBMCs, sampled after 36 months of ibrutinib treatment. The rearrangement joined TRBV19 to TRBJ1-1; TRBD1 aligns with 7 central bases. The clonotype comes from a human donor with chronic lymphocytic leukemia. The CDR3 has the sequence CASSKGAYTEAFF. The DNA sequence reads TGTGCCAGTAGCAAGGGGGCGTACACTGAAGCTTTCTTT.